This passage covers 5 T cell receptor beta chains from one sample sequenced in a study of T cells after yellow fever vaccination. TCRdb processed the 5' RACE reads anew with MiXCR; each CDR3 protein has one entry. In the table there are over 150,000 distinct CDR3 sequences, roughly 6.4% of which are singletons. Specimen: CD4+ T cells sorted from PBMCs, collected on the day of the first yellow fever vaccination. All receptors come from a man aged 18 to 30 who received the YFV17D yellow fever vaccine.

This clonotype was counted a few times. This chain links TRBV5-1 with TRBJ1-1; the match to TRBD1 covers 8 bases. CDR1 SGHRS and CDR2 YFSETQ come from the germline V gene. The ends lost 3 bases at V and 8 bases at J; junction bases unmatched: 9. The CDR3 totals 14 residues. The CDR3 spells CASSSGQGLSEAFF. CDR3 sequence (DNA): TGCGCCAGCAGCTCCGGACAGGGACTTTCCGAAGCTTTCTTT.

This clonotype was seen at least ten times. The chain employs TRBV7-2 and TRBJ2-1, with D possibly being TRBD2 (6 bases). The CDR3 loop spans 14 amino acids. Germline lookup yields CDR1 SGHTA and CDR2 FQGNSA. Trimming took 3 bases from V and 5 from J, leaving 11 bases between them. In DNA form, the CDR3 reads TGTGCCAGCAGCTTGGCGGGACTTGACAATGAGCAGTTCTTC. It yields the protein CASSLAGLDNEQFF. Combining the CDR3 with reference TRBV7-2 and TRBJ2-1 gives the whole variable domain GAGVSQSPSNKVTEKGKDVELRCDPISGHTALYWYRQSLGQGLEFLIYFQGNSAPDKSGLPSDRFSAERTGGSVSTLTIQRTQQEDSAVYLCASSLAGLDNEQFFGPGTRLTVL.

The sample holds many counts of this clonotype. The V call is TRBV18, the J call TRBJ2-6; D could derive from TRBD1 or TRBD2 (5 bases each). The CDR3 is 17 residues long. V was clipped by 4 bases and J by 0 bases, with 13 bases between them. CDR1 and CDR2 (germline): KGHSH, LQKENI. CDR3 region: CASSRRDGVSGANVLTF. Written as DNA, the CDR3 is TGTGCCAGCTCACGTCGGGACGGTGTCTCTGGGGCCAACGTCCTGACTTTC.

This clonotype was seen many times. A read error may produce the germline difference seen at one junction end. The CDR3 DNA is TGTGCCAGCAGCGCCGGGATGCAGTCCAACTTC. Encoded protein: CASSAGMQSNF. The V call is TRBV7-9, the J call TRBJ2-5; weak D call: TRBD2 (5 bases). Germline CDR1 and CDR2: SEHNR and FQNEAQ (reference sequence). The CDR3 runs to 11 residues.

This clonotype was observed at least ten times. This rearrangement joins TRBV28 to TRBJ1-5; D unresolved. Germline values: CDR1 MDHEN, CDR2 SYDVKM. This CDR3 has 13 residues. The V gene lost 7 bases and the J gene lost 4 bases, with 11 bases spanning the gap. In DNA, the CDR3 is TGTGCCAGCATCGGACGTAGTAATCAGCCCCAGCATTTT. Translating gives CASIGRSNQPQHF.